This TCR beta chain derives from a study of beta chain features in type 1 diabetes. Study outcomes and limitations: A potential influence of HLA type upon TCRB rearrangement remained unresolved herein.

Expressed TCRB transcripts were sequenced because the entire RNA isolate underwent reverse transcription. This table comes from immunoSEQ multiplex PCR, and its TCRdb copy is limited to in-frame clones, with some not included. This table has 300,000 to 350,000 clones, around a fifth appearing once. This clone has more than one count but fewer than ten. The antigen is undetermined. Sequencing was carried out using naive CD4+ T cells from blood. This clonotype originated in a woman in her late teens or twenties in good health.

CDR3 region: CAFWTGWNTEAFF. For the CDR3, the DNA is TGTGCCTTCTGGACAGGGTGGAACACTGAAGCTTTCTTT. V and J are TRBV30 and TRBJ1-1, with 8 bases that match TRBD1. This CDR3 region has 13 residues. With V trimmed by 7 bases and J by 1 base, 5 bases remained unmatched. From germline, CDR1 is GTSNPN and CDR2 SVGIG (reference sequence).